This entry lists 5 T cell receptor beta chains sequenced from one sample in a study of cytomegalovirus exposure and HLA in healthy donors. 13 Jbeta primers and 60 Vbeta primers were used for the PCR. This table comes from immunoSEQ multiplex PCR, and its TCRdb copy is limited to in-frame clones, with some not included. The sample table sets out roughly 50,000 clones. Sequencing was carried out using PBMCs. The receptors were sampled from a woman in her thirties or forties in good health and CMV-seronegative.

Here the CDR3 DNA reads TGTGCCAGTAGTCCCCAGGGTCCCTACGAGCAGTACTTC. It yields the protein CASSPQGPYEQYF. The J gene is TRBJ2-7, the V gene TRBV19; a possible D gene is TRBD1 (5 bases). CDR3 length: 13 amino acids. Per the germline V gene, CDR1 is LNHDA and CDR2 is SQIVND (reference sequence). V lost 5 bases and J 2 bases, leaving 10 bases between the germline ends.

The chain joins TRBV5-6 to TRBJ1-1; TRBD1 aligns across 7 bases. V lost 4 bases to trimming and J lost 8 bases; unmatched junction nucleotides: 5. The CDR3 totals 12 residues. Germline CDR1 SGHDT, CDR2 YYEEEE. The CDR3: CASSRTGWEAFF. CDR3 bases: TGTGCCAGCAGCAGGACAGGATGGGAAGCTTTCTTT.

CDR3: CSARNREETQYF. CDR3 DNA: TGCAGCGCCCGAAACAGGGAGGAGACCCAGTACTTC. V usage is TRBV29-1 and J usage is TRBJ2-5, with D perhaps matching TRBD1 (6 bases). This CDR3 is 12 amino acids long. Trimming left V 7 bases short and J 5 bases short, with 14 bases between. CDR1 is SQVTM and CDR2 is ANQGSEA in the germline V gene.

The V call is TRBV6-1, the J call TRBJ2-7; TRBD2 agrees at 7 bases. The CDR3 has 15 residues. Unmatched junction bases numbered 7, after V lost 5 bases and J lost 0 bases. Germline V lookup: CDR1 MNHNS, CDR2 SASEGT. As DNA, the CDR3 is TGTGCCAGCAGTTGGGCGGGGGACCACTCCTACGAGCAGTACTTC. It translates to CASSWAGDHSYEQYF.

The chain couples TRBV19 to TRBJ1-4, with D possibly matching TRBD1 (6 bases). Trimming took off 2 bases at V and 3 bases at J, with 10 bases between the two ends. CDR1 and CDR2 (germline): LNHDA, SQIVND (reference sequence). The CDR3 sequence is 15 residues long. For the CDR3, the DNA is TGTGCCAGTAGTATATCCGAGGGGGCTAATGAAAAACTGTTTTTT. This gives the protein CASSISEGANEKLFF. The entire variable domain, with the rest obtained from reference TRBV19 and TRBJ1-4, is as follows: DGGITQSPKYLFRKEGQNVTLSCEQNLNHDAMYWYRQDPGQGLRLIYYSQIVNDFQKGDIAEGYSVSREKKESFPLTVTSAQKNPTAFYLCASSISEGANEKLFFGSGTQLSVL.